This TCR beta chain was obtained from a study of T cells in Graves' hyperthyroidism and ophthalmopathy. Study conclusions and caveats: Researchers report that a 13 V-J model separated ophthalmopathy from stable hyperthyroidism.

V lost 6 bases and J lost 0, with 6 bases in between. The V gene's germline CDR1 is SQVTM and CDR2 ANQGSEA. There are 12 residues in the CDR3. A few counts support this clonotype. Its antigen is as yet unknown. The hyperthyroidism patients had all been newly diagnosed, and their disease duration was under 2 months. Their ages ranged from 18 to 65 years. Template material for amplifying TCR beta CDR3 regions consisted of RNA transcripts. The TCR CDR3 first-round RT-PCR relied on the HTBI primer set. Each CDR3 protein is one row after TCRdb ran MiXCR on the multiplex PCR reads. This table has over 700,000 distinct CDR3 sequences, roughly a third appearing once.

The chain recombines TRBV29-1 with TRBJ1-3; no clear D. The sequencing input was blood. The receptor's source is a woman in her forties with Graves' hyperthyroidism. DNA for the CDR3: TGCAGCGTCCACGGCTCTGGAAACACCATATATTTT. Its protein is CSVHGSGNTIYF.